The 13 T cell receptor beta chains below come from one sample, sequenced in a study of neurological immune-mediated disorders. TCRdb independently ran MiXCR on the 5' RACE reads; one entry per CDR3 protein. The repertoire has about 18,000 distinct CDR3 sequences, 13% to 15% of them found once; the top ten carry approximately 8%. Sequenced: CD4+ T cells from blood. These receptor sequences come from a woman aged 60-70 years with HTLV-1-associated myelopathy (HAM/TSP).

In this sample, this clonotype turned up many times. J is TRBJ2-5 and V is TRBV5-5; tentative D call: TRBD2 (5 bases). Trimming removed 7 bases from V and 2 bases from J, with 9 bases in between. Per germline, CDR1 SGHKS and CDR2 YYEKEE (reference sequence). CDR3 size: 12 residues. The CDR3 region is CASSGIQETQYF. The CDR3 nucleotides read TGTGCCAGCTCCGGGATTCAAGAGACCCAGTACTTC. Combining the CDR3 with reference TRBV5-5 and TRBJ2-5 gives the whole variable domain DAGVTQSPTHLIKTRGQQVTLRCSPISGHKSVSWYQQVLGQGPQFIFQYYEKEERGRGNFPDRFSARQFPNYSSELNVNALLLGDSALYLCASSGIQETQYFGPGTRLLVL.

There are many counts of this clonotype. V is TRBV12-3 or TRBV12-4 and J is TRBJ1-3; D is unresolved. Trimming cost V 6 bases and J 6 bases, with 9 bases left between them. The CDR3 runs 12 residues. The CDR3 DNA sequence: TGTGCCAGCAGGGGCCGGGCAAACACCATATATTTT. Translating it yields CASRGRANTIYF.

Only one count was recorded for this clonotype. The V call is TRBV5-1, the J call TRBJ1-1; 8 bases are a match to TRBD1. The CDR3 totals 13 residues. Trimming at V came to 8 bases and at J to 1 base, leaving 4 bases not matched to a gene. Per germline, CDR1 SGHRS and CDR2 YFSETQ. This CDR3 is CASSQGANTEAFF. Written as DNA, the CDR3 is TGCGCCAGTTCCCAGGGGGCGAACACTGAAGCTTTCTTT.

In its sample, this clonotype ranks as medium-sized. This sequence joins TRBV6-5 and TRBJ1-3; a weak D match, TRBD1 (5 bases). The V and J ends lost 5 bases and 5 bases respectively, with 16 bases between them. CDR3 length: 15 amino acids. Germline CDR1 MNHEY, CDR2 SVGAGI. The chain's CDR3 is CASSEGARGRNTIYF. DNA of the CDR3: TGTGCCAGCAGTGAAGGGGCCCGGGGGAGAAACACCATATATTTT.

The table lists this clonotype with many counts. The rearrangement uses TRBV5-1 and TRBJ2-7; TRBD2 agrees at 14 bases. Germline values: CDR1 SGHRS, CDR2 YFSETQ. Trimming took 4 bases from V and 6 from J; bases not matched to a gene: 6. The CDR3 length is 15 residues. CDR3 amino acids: CASSLLTSGGAEQYF. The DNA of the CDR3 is TGCGCCAGCAGCCTACTGACTAGCGGGGGGGCCGAGCAGTACTTC.

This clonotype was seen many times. CDR3 protein: CASTPGQGNNEQYF. The CDR3 nucleotides read TGTGCCAGCACGCCGGGACAGGGTAATAACGAGCAGTACTTC. J is TRBJ2-7 and V is TRBV19, with TRBD1 identical over 9 bases. The CDR3 runs to 14 residues. V dropped 9 bases and J dropped 5; count of bases not matched to a gene: 11. CDR1 LNHDA and CDR2 SQIVND come from the germline V gene (reference sequence).

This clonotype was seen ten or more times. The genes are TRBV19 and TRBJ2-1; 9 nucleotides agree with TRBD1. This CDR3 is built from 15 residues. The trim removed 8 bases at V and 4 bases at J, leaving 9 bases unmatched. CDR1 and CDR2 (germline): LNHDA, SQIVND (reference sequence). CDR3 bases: TGTGCCAGTTGGGGTGGGACAGGGTGGTACAATGAGCAGTTCTTC. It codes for CASWGGTGWYNEQFF.

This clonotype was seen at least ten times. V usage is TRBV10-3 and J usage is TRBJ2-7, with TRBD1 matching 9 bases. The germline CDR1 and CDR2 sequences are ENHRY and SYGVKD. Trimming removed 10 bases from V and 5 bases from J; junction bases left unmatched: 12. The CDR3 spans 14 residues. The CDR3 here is CATYRGTGMDEQYF. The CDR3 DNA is TGTGCCACCTACCGAGGGACAGGGATGGACGAGCAGTACTTC.

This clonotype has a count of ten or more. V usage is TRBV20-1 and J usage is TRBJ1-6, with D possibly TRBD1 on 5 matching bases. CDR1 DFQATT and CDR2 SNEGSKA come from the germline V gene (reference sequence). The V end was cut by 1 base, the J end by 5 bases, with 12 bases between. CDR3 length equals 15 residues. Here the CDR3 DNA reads TGCAGTGCTAGAGTCGAGGGGCAGAATAATTCACCCCTCCACTTT. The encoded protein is CSARVEGQNNSPLHF.

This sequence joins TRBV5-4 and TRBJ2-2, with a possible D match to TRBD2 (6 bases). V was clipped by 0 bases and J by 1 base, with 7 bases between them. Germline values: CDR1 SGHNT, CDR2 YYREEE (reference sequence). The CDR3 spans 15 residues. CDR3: CASSLGSGNTGELFF. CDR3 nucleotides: TGTGCCAGCAGCTTGGGTAGCGGGAACACCGGGGAGCTGTTTTTT.

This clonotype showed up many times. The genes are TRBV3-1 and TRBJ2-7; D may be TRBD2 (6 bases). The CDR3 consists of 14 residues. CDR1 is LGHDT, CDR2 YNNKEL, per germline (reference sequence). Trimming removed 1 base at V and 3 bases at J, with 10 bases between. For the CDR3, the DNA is TGTGCCAGCAGCCAAGCGGGAGCCCTCTACGAGCAGTACTTC. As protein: CASSQAGALYEQYF.

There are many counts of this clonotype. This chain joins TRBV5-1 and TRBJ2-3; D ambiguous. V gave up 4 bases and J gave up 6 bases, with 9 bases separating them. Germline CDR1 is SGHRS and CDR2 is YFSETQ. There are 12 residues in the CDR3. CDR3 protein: CASSPEGDTQYF. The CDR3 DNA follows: TGCGCCAGCAGCCCAGAAGGGGATACGCAGTATTTT. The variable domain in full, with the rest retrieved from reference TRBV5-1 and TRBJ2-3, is KAGVTQTPRYLIKTRGQQVTLSCSPISGHRSVSWYQQTPGQGLQFLFEYFSETQRNKGNFPGRFSGRQFSNSRSEMNVSTLELGDSALYLCASSPEGDTQYFGPGTRLTVL.

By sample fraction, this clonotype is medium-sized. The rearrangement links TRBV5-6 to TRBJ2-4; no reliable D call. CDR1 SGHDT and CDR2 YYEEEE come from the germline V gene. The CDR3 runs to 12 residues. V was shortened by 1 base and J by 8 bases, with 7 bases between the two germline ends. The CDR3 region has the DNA TGTGCCAGCAGCTTGATCAAGGACATTCAGTACTTC. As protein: CASSLIKDIQYF.